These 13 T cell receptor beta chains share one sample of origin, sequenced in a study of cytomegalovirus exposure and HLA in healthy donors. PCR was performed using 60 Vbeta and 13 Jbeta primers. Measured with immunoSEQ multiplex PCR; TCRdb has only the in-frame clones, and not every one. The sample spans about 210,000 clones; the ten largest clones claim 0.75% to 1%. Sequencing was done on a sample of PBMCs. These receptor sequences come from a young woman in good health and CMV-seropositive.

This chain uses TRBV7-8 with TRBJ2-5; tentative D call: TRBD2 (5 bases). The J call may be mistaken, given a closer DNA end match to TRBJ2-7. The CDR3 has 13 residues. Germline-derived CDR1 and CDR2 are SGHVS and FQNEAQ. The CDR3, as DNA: TGTGCCAGCAGCTTTTCGGGGAACCACGAGCAGTACTTC. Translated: CASSFSGNHEQYF.

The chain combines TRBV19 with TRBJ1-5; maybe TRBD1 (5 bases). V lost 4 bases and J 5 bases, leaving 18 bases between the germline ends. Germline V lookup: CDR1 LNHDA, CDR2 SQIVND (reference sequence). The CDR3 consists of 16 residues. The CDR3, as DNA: TGTGCCAGTAGTAGGGGACTCAGGGAGGGATATCAGCCCCAGCATTTT. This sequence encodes CASSRGLREGYQPQHF.

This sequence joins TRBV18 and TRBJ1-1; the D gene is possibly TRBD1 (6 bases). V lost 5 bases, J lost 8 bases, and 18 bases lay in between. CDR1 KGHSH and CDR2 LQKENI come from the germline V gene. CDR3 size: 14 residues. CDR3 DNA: TGTGCCAGCTCAAGCGGGGGCGCATGGCTAGAAGCTTTCTTT. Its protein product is CASSSGGAWLEAFF.

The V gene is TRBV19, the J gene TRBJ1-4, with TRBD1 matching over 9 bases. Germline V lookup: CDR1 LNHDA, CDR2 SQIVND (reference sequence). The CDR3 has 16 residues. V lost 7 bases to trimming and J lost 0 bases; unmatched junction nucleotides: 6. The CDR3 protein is CASNPDRGATNEKLFF. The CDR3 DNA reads TGTGCCAGTAACCCGGACAGGGGTGCAACTAATGAAAAACTGTTTTTT.

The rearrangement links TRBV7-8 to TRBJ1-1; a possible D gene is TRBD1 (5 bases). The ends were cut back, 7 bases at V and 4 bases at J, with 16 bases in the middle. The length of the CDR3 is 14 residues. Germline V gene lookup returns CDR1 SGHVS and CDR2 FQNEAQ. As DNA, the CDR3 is TGTGCCAGCACCTGGAGAAGGGGAGGCACTGAAGCTTTCTTT. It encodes CASTWRRGGTEAFF.

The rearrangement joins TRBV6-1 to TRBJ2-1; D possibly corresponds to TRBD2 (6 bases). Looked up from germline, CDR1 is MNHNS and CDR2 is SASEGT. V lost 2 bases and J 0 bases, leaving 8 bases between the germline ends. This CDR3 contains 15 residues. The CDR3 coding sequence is TGTGCCAGCAGTGAATTGGGGGGCTCCTACAATGAGCAGTTCTTC. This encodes CASSELGGSYNEQFF.

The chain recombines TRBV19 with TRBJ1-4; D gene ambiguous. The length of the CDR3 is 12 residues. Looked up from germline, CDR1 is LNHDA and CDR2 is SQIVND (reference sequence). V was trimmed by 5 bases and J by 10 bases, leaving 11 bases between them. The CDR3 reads CASSRGRGKLFF. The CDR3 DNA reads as TGTGCCAGTAGTCGGGGAAGAGGAAAACTGTTTTTT.

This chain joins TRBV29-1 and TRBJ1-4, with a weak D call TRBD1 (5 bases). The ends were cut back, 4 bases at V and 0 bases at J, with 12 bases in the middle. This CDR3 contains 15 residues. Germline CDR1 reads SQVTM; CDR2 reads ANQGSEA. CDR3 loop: CSVVDSLSTNEKLFF. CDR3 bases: TGCAGCGTTGTTGACAGTCTATCAACTAATGAAAAACTGTTTTTT.

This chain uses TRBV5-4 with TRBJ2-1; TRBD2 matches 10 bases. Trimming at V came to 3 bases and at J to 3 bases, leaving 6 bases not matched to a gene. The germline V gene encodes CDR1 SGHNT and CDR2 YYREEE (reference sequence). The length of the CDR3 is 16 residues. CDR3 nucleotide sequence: TGTGCCAGCAGCTCCGTTCTAGCGGGGGTCTACAATGAGCAGTTCTTC. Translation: CASSSVLAGVYNEQFF.

DNA of the CDR3: TGTGCCAGCAGCTTCGGTCGAGTCGGCGGAGGGAGAGATACGCAGTATTTT. Protein: CASSFGRVGGGRDTQYF. This rearrangement joins TRBV7-7 to TRBJ2-3, with D perhaps matching TRBD2 (6 bases). The CDR3 is made up of 17 amino acids. Germline V gene data show CDR1 as SSHAT and CDR2 as FNYEAQ (reference sequence). V was trimmed by 3 bases and J by 5 bases, leaving 21 bases between them.

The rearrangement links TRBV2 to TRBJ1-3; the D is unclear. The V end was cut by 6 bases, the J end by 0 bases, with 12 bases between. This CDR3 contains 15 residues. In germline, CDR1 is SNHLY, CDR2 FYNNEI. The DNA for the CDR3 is TGTGCCAGCAGCTTGGACGGGGACTCTGGAAACACCATATATTTT. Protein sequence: CASSLDGDSGNTIYF.

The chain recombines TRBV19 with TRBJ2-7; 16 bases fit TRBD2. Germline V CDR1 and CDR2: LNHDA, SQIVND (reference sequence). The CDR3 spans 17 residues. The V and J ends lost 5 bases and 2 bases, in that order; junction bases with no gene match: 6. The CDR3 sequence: CASSASGLAGGAYEQYF. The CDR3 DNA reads TGTGCCAGTAGTGCCTCGGGACTAGCGGGAGGGGCCTACGAGCAGTACTTC.

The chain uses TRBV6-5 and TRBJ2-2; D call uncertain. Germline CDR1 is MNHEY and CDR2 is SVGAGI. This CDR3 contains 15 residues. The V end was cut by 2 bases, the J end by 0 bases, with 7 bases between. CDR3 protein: CASSYNPANTGELFF. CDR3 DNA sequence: TGTGCCAGCAGTTACAATCCTGCGAACACCGGGGAGCTGTTTTTT.